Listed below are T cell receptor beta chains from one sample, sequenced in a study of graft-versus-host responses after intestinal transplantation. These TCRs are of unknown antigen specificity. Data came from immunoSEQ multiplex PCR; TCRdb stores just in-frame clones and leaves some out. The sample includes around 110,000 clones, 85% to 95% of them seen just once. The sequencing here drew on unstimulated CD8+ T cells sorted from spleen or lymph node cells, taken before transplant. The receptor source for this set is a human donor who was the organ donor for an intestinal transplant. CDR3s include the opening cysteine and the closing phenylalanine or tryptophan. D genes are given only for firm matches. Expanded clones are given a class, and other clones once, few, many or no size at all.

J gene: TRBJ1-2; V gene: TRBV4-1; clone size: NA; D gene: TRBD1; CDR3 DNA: TGCGCCAGCAGCCCCCTGGGACAGCTCTATGGCTACACCTTC; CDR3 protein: CASSPLGQLYGYTF
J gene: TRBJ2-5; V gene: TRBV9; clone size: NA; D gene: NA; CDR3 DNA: TGTGCCAGCAGCGTAGACGGGGCTCCACAAGAGACCCAGTACTTC; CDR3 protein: CASSVDGAPQETQYF
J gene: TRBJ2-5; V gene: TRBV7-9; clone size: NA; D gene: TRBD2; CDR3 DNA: TGTGCCAGCAGCTTAGAAGTGGCGGGAGTCGGACAAGAGACCCAGTACTTC; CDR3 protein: CASSLEVAGVGQETQYF
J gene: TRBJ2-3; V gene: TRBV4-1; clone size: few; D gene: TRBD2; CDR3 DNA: TGCGCCAGCAGCCAAGTGGCGGGAGCCGATACGCAGTATTTT; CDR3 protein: CASSQVAGADTQYF
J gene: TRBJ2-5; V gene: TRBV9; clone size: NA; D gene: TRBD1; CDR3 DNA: TGTGCCAGCAGCGTAGGGACAGGGGGCCAAGAGACCCAGTACTTC; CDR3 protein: CASSVGTGGQETQYF
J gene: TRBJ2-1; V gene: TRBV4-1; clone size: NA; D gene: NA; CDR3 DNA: TGCGCCAGCAGCCAACGTGACAATGAGCAGTTCTTC; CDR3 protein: CASSQRDNEQFF
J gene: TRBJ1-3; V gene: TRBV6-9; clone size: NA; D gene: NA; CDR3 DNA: TGTGCCAGCAGCCACGTAATGGGGAACGGTCGCTCTGGAAACACCATATATTTT; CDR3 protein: CASSHVMGNGRSGNTIYF
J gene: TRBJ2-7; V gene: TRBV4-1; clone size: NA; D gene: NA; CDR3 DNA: TGCGCCAGCAGCCAAGTCACAGCCTCCTACGAGCAGTACTTC; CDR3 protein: CASSQVTASYEQYF
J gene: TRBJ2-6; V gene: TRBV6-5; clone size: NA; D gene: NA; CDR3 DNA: TGTGCCAGCAGGCCAGGGCCCTCTGGGGCCAACGTCCTGACTTTC; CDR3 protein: CASRPGPSGANVLTF
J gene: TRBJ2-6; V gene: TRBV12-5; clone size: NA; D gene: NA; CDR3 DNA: TGTGCTAGTGGTTTGCCACTAGGGGGCTCTGGGGCCAACGTCCTGACTTTC; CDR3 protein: CASGLPLGGSGANVLTF